The present entry profiles one TCR beta chain with its context. In the authors' workflow: Quantification of nucleated cells was approximated via reference gene primer amplification. Assay: immunoSEQ multiplex PCR; the TCRdb copy retains only in-frame clones and omits some. The V and J calls and clone size are taken from that table; D and trimming were inferred from the DNA. Of some 59,000 clones in the sample, roughly 87% were seen once. Germline V gene lookup returns CDR1 LGHDT and CDR2 YNNKEL (reference sequence). After removal of 6 bases from V and 4 bases from J, the junction contained 15 bases not matched to a gene. The CDR3 runs 17 residues. This specimen belongs to a study of blood T cell repertoires in COVID-19. Across the study: Samples representing acute and convalescent COVID-19 were sourced from the United States, Italy and Spain. Sources were T cells, B-cell-depleted T cells, or PBMCs; the material itself was cDNA or gDNA.

The chain has TRBV3-1 (or the pseudogene TRBV3-2) and TRBJ2-1, with TRBD1 matching 7 bases. The material sequenced was peripheral blood. This TCR was sampled from a man between 60 and 70 years old with acute or convalescent COVID-19. The CDR3 is CASRKYTEGALYNEQFF. CDR3 in DNA: TGTGCCAGCAGGAAATACACCGAGGGGGCGCTTTACAATGAGCAGTTCTTC.